Included here is one T cell receptor beta chain sequence, with context. The data originate from a study of cytomegalovirus exposure and HLA in healthy donors. The germline gives CDR1 ENHRY, CDR2 SYGVKD. Trimming removed 5 bases at V and 3 bases at J, with 14 bases between. The CDR3 spans 15 residues. A multiplex PCR was run with 60 Vbeta primers and 13 Jbeta primers. Measured with immunoSEQ multiplex PCR; TCRdb has only the in-frame clones, and not every one. The data contain under 150,000 clones, about 68% of them singletons. The TCR was taken from a woman aged 40 to 55 in good health and CMV-seropositive. The V call is TRBV10-3, the J call TRBJ2-1; unclear D gene. Sample: PBMCs. CDR3 loop: CAISTLNVSYNEQFF. The CDR3, as DNA: TGTGCCATCAGTACCCTTAACGTGAGCTACAATGAGCAGTTCTTC.